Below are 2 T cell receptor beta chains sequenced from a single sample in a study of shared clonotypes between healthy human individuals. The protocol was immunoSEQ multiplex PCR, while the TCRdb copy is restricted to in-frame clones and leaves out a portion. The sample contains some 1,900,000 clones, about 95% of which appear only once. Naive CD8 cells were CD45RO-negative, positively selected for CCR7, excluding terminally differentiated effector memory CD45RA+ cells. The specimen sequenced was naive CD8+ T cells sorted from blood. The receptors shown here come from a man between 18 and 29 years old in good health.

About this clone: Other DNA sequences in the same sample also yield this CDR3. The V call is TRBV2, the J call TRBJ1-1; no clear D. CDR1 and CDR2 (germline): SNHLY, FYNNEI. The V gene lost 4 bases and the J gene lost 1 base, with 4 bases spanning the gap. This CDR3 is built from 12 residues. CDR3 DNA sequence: TGTGCCAGCAGTGGAGCGAACACTGAAGCTTTCTTT. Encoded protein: CASSGANTEAFF.

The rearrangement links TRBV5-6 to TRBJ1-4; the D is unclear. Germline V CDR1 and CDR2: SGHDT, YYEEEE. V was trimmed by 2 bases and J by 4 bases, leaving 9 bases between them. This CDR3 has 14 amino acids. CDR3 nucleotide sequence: TGTGCCAGCAGCTTAACCCAGGTTAATGAAAAACTGTTTTTT. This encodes CASSLTQVNEKLFF.